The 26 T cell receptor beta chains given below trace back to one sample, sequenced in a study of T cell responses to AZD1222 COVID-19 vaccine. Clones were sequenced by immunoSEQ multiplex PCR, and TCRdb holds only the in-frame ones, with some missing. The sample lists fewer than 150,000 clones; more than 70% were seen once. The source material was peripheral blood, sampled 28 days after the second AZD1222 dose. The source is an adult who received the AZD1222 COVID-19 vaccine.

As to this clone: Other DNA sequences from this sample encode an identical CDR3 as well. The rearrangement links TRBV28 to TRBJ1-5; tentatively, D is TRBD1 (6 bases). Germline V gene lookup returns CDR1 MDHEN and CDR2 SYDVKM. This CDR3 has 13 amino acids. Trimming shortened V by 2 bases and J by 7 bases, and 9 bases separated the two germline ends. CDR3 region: CASSLDGGQPQHF. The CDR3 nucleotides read TGTGCCAGCAGTTTAGACGGGGGCCAGCCCCAGCATTTT.

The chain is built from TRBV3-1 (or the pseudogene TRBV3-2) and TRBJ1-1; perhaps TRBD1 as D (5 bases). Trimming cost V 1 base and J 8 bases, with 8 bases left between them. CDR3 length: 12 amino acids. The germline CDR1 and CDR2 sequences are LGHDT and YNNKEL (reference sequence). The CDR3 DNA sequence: TGTGCCAGCAGCCAAGGAGGGGCGGAAGCTTTCTTT. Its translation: CASSQGGAEAFF.

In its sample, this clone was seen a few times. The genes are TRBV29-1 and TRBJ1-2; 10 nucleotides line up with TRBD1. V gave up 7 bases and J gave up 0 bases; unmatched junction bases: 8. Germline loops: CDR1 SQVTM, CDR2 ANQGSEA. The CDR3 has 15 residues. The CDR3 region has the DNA TGCAGCGCCTTAGACAGGGGGCTTACTAACTATGGCTACACCTTC. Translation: CSALDRGLTNYGYTF.

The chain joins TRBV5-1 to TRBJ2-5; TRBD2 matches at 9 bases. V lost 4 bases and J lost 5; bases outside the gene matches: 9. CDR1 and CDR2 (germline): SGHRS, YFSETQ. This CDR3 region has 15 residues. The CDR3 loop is CASSPRVAGEETQYF. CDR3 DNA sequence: TGCGCCAGCAGCCCTCGGGTAGCGGGAGAGGAGACCCAGTACTTC.

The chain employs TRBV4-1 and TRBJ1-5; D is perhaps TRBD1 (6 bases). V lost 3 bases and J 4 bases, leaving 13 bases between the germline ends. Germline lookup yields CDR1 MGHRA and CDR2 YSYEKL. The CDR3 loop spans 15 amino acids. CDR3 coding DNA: TGCGCCAGCAGCCAGAGAGAAACAGGGAATCAGCCCCAGCATTTT. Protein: CASSQRETGNQPQHF.

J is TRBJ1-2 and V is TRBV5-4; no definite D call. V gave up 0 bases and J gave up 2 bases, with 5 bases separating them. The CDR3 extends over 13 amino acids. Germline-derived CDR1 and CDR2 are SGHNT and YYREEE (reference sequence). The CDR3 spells CASSLGRNYGYTF. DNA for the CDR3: TGTGCCAGCAGCTTGGGGCGGAACTATGGCTACACCTTC.

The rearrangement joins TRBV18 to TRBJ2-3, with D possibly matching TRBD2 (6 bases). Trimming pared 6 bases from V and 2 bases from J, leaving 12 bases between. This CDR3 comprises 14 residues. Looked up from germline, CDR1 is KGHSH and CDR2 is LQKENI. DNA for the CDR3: TGTGCCAGCTCTAGACTAGATGACACAGATACGCAGTATTTT. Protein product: CASSRLDDTDTQYF.

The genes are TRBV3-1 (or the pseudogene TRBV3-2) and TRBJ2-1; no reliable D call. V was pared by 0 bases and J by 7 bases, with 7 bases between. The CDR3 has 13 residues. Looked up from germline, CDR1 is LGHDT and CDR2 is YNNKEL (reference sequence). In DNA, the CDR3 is TGTGCCAGCAGCCAAGATTGCGAGAATGAGCAGTTCTTC. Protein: CASSQDCENEQFF.

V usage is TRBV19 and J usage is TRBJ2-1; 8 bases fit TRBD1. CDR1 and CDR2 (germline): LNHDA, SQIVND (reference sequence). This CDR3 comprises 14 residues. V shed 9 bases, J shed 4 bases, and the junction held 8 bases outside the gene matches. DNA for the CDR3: TGTGCCAGCCAACATCGGGACAGGTACAATGAGCAGTTCTTC. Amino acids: CASQHRDRYNEQFF.

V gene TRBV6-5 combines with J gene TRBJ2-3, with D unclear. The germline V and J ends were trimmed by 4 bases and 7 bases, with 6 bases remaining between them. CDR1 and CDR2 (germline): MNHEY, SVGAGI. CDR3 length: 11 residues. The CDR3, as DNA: TGTGCCAGCAGTTCTGGTAATACGCAGTATTTT. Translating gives CASSSGNTQYF.

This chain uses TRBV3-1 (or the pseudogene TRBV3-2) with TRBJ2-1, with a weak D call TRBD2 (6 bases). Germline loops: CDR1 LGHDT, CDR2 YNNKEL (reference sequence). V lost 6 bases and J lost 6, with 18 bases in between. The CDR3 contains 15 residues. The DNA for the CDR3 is TGTGCCAGCAGTCCGGGACTCTTGGGGGGCAATGAGCAGTTCTTC. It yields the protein CASSPGLLGGNEQFF.

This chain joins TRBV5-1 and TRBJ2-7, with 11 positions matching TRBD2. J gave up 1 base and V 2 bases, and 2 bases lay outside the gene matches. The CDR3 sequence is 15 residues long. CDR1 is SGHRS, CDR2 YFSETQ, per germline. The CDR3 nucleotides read TGCGCCAGCAGCTTCCTAGCGGGGGGTTCCTACGAGCAGTACTTC. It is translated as CASSFLAGGSYEQYF.

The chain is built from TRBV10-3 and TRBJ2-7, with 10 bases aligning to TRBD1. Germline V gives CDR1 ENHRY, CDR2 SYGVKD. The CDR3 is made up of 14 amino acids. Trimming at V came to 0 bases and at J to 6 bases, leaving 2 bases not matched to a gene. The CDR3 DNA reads TGTGCCATCAGTGAGTCCCGGACAGGGGGCGAGCAGTACTTC. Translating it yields CAISESRTGGEQYF.

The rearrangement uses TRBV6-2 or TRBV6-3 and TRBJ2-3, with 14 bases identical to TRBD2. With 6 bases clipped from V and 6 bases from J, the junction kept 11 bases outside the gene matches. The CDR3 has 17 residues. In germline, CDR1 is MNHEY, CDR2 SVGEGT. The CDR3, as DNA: TGTGCCAGCAGCATCGGGACTAGCGGGGGATGGGCGGATACGCAGTATTTT. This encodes CASSIGTSGGWADTQYF.

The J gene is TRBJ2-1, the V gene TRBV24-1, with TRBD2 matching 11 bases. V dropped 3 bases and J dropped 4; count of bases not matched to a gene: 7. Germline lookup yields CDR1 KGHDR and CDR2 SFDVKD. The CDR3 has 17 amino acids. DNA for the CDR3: TGTGCCACCAGTGATCCCGGGCTAGCGGGGGGTTACAATGAGCAGTTCTTC. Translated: CATSDPGLAGGYNEQFF.

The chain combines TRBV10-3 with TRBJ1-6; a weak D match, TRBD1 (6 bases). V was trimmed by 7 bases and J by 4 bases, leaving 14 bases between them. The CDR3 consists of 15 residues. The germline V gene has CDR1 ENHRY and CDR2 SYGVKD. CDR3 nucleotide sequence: TGTGCCATCAAGGCCGAGGGGGGATATAATTCACCCCTCCACTTT. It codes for CAIKAEGGYNSPLHF.

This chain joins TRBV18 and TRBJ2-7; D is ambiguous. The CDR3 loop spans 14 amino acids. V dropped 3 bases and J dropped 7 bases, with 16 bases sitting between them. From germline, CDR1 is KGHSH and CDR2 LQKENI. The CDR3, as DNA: TGTGCCAGCTCACCGGGTAGTCCGGACCGGGAGCAGTACTTC. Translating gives CASSPGSPDREQYF.

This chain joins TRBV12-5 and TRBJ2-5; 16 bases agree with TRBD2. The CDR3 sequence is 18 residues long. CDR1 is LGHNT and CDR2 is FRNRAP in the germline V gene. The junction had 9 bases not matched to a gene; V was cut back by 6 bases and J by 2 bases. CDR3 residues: CASGEGLAGGPFQETQYF. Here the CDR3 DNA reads TGTGCTAGTGGCGAGGGACTAGCGGGAGGGCCTTTTCAAGAGACCCAGTACTTC.

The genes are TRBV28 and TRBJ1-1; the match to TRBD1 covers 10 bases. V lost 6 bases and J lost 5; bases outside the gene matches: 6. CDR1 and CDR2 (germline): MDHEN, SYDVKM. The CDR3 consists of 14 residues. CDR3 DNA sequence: TGTGCCAGCAGGACAGGGGGCGCGAAAACTGAAGCTTTCTTT. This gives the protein CASRTGGAKTEAFF.

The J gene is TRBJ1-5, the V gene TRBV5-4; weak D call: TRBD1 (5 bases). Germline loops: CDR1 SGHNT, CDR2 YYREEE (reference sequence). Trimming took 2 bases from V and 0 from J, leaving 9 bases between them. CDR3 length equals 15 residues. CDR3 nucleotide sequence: TGTGCCAGCAGCTTAGACGGACATAGCAATCAGCCCCAGCATTTT. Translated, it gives CASSLDGHSNQPQHF. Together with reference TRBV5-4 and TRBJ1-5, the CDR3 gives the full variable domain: ETGVTQSPTHLIKTRGQQVTLRCSSQSGHNTVSWYQQALGQGPQFIFQYYREEENGRGNFPPRFSGLQFPNYSSELNVNALELDDSALYLCASSLDGHSNQPQHFGDGTRLSIL.

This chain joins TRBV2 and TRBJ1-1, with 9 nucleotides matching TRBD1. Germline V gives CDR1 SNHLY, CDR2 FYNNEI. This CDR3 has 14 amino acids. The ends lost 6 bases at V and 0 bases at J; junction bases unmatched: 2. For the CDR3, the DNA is TGTGCCAGCAGACGGACAGGGGTGAACACTGAAGCTTTCTTT. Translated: CASRRTGVNTEAFF.

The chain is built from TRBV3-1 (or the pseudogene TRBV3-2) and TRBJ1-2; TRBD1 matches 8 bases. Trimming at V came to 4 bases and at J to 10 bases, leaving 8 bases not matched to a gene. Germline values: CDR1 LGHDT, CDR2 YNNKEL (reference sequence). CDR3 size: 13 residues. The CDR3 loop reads CASSRDRGGFYTF. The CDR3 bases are TGTGCCAGCAGCCGAGACAGGGGAGGATTCTACACCTTC.

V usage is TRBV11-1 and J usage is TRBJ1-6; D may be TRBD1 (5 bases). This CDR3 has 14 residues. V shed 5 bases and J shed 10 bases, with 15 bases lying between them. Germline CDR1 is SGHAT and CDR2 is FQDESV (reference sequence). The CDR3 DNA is TGTGCCAGCAGCCCGGACGGGGACCGCTCACCCCTCCACTTT. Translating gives CASSPDGDRSPLHF.

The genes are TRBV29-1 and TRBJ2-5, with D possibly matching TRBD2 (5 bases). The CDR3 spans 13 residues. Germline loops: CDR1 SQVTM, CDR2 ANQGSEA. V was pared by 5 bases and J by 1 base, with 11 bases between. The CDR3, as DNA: TGCAGCGTTATCCGAGCGGCCCAAGAGACCCAGTACTTC. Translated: CSVIRAAQETQYF.

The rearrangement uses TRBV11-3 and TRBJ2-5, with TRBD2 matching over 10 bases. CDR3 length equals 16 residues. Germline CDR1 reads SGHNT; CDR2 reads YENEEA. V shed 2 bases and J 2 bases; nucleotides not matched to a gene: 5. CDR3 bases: TGTGCCAGCAGCTTATACACTAGCGGGGCTCAAGAGACCCAGTACTTC. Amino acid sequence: CASSLYTSGAQETQYF.

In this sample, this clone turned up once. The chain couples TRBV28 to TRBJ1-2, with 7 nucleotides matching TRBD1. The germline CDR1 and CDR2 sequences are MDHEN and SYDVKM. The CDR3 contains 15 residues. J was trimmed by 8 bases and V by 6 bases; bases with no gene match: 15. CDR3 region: CASSSRRGQVRGYTF. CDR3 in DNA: TGTGCCAGCAGCTCCCGGAGGGGGCAGGTTCGGGGCTACACCTTC.